One and the same sample provided the 24 T cell receptor beta chains below, sequenced in a study of CD8 T cells in ankylosing spondylitis. Using its own MiXCR run on the 5' RACE reads, TCRdb lists one record per CDR3 protein. The sample holds under 300,000 distinct CDR3 sequences, over 9.5% seen once. The sequenced sample was blood, either unsorted or a sorted T cell fraction (not recorded which). Receptor source: a male donor with ankylosing spondylitis or in good health (not recorded which).

The chain has TRBV6-1 and TRBJ1-2; D possibly corresponds to TRBD1 (5 bases). The V and J ends lost 4 bases and 13 bases respectively, with 22 bases between them. Germline CDR1 is MNHNS and CDR2 is SASEGT. This CDR3 region has 14 residues. The CDR3 loop reads CASSAEGWGLPPTF. The CDR3 region has the DNA TGTGCCAGCAGTGCAGAGGGGTGGGGACTCCCCCCCACCTTC.

This clonotype was counted at least ten times. The junction shows a germline mismatch at one end, possibly a read error. The V call is TRBV10-2, the J call TRBJ1-1; 8 bases align to TRBD1. The CDR3 consists of 14 residues. The germline gives CDR1 WSHSY, CDR2 SAAADI. CDR3 residues: CASSRQGMNIEAFF. In DNA, the CDR3 is TGCGCCAGCAGCCGACAGGGGATGAACATTGAAGCTTTCTTT.

Worth noting for this clonotype: Since a much larger clone is just one base distant, this may be a read error. This chain joins TRBV18 and TRBJ2-2; 13 nucleotides align to TRBD2. This CDR3 contains 16 residues. Germline values: CDR1 KGHSH, CDR2 LQKENI. The CDR3 region is CATSPWTSGSAGELFF. CDR3 in DNA: TGTGCCACCTCACCCTGGACTAGCGGGAGTGCCGGGGAGCTGTTTTTT.

This clonotype was counted at least ten times. This rearrangement joins TRBV5-1 to TRBJ1-5; D may be TRBD1 (5 bases). This CDR3 comprises 13 residues. The germline gives CDR1 SGHRS, CDR2 YFSETQ. V was shortened by 2 bases and J by 6 bases, with 9 bases between the two germline ends. This CDR3 is CASSFLGPQPQHF. CDR3 DNA: TGCGCCAGCAGCTTTTTGGGGCCTCAGCCCCAGCATTTT.

Ten or more counts support this clonotype. The CDR3 region has the DNA TGCGCCAGCAGCTTGGGACGGGATAATTCACCCCTCCACTTT. Translating it yields CASSLGRDNSPLHF. This rearrangement joins TRBV5-1 to TRBJ1-6; D ambiguous. V was cut by 0 bases and J by 5 bases, with 6 bases left in between. CDR3 length equals 14 residues. The germline V gene encodes CDR1 SGHRS and CDR2 YFSETQ.

The rearrangement uses TRBV15 and TRBJ1-5; unclear D gene. Germline V CDR1 and CDR2: LNHNV, YYDKDF (reference sequence). V was cut by 7 bases and J by 4 bases, with 14 bases left in between. The CDR3 spans 14 residues. CDR3 in amino acids: CATTPLTRNQPQHF. The CDR3 DNA reads TGTGCCACCACCCCACTGACACGAAATCAGCCCCAGCATTTT.

This clonotype has ten or more counts. The chain employs TRBV5-6 and TRBJ2-2; 10 bases line up with TRBD2. The CDR3 covers 16 residues. V lost 3 bases and J lost 4; bases outside the gene matches: 6. The germline gives CDR1 SGHDT, CDR2 YYEEEE. CDR3 residues: CASSSPGLAPTGELFF. Here the CDR3 DNA reads TGTGCCAGCAGCTCACCGGGACTAGCGCCCACCGGGGAGCTGTTTTTT.

This clonotype came up many times. V gene TRBV3-1 combines with J gene TRBJ1-1, with 8 bases fitting TRBD1. The V segment lost 4 bases and the J segment 1 base; nucleotides outside the gene matches: 11. CDR1 and CDR2 from the germline V gene are LGHDT and YNNKEL (reference sequence). This CDR3 spans 17 amino acids. The CDR3 is CASSPGQGRGENTEAFF. As DNA, the CDR3 is TGTGCCAGCAGCCCTGGACAGGGTCGGGGGGAGAACACTGAAGCTTTCTTT. The variable domain in full, completed from reference TRBV3-1 and TRBJ1-1, reads DTAVSQTPKYLVTQMGNDKSIKCEQNLGHDTMYWYKQDSKKFLKIMFSYNNKELIINETVPNRFSPKSPDKAHLNLHINSLELGDSAVYFCASSPGQGRGENTEAFFGQGTRLTVV.

This clonotype was recorded many times. The chain employs TRBV20-1 and TRBJ2-1; 7 bases agree with TRBD1. V lost 2 bases, J lost 7 bases, and 11 bases stayed unmatched. The CDR3 length is 15 residues. In germline, CDR1 is DFQATT, CDR2 SNEGSKA (reference sequence). This chain's CDR3 is CSARPTAGGRNEQFF. The CDR3 DNA follows: TGCAGTGCTAGACCCACGGCAGGGGGAAGAAATGAGCAGTTCTTC.

V and J are TRBV27 and TRBJ1-2; 12 bases match TRBD1. The CDR3 has 15 amino acids. The germline gives CDR1 MNHEY, CDR2 SMNVEV (reference sequence). After removal of 5 bases from V and 4 bases from J, the junction contained 5 bases not matched to a gene. CDR3 in DNA: TGTGCCAGCAGTCCCGGGACAGGGGGCACCTATGGCTACACCTTC. Amino acid sequence: CASSPGTGGTYGYTF.

This clonotype was counted only a few times. This chain uses TRBV7-9 with TRBJ2-2, with TRBD2 identical over 12 bases. The CDR3 is 16 amino acids. The trim removed 4 bases at V and 3 bases at J, leaving 3 bases unmatched. The germline CDR1 and CDR2 sequences are SEHNR and FQNEAQ (reference sequence). The CDR3 nucleotides read TGTGCCAGCAGCTCCGGACTAGCGGGGTACACCGGGGAGCTGTTTTTT. Translation gives CASSSGLAGYTGELFF.

This clonotype was counted at least ten times. The rearrangement joins TRBV20-1 to TRBJ2-1; D is possibly TRBD2 (5 bases). The ends were cut back, 2 bases at V and 9 bases at J, with 11 bases in the middle. The CDR3 runs 12 residues. From germline, CDR1 is DFQATT and CDR2 SNEGSKA (reference sequence). The CDR3 sequence is CSARLPAGEQFF. In DNA, the CDR3 is TGCAGTGCTAGACTGCCGGCGGGTGAGCAGTTCTTC.

This clonotype was found many times. The chain links TRBV10-1 to TRBJ2-1; maybe TRBD2 (5 bases). The ends were cut back, 2 bases at V and 7 bases at J, with 9 bases in the middle. Germline lookup yields CDR1 WNHNN and CDR2 SYGVQD (reference sequence). There are 13 residues in the CDR3. The CDR3 is CASSERGWNEQFF. The CDR3 DNA reads TGCGCCAGCAGTGAGCGGGGTTGGAATGAGCAGTTCTTC.

At least ten counts were recorded for this clonotype. The gene calls are TRBV6-1 and TRBJ1-6; D gene uncertain. Germline V gene sequence: CDR1 MNHNS, CDR2 SASEGT. The CDR3 sequence is 13 residues long. Trimming took off 10 bases at V and 7 bases at J, with 14 bases between the two ends. The DNA of the CDR3 is TGTGCCACAACCATGAGTGGCAATTCACCCCTCCACTTT. It codes for CATTMSGNSPLHF.

This chain links TRBV30 with TRBJ2-7; tentatively, D is TRBD2 (5 bases). CDR1 is GTSNPN, CDR2 SVGIG, per germline (reference sequence). The CDR3 contains 13 residues. V shed 0 bases and J shed 3 bases, with 9 bases lying between them. This CDR3 reads CAWSVLAYYEQYF. The CDR3 region has the DNA TGTGCCTGGAGTGTTCTAGCTTACTACGAGCAGTACTTC.

J is TRBJ2-1 and V is TRBV6-1; 8 bases line up with TRBD1. Trimming took 6 bases from V and 7 from J; bases not matched to a gene: 8. The germline V gene encodes CDR1 MNHNS and CDR2 SASEGT. The CDR3 sequence is 14 residues long. The CDR3 DNA reads as TGTGCCAGCAGGACCGACAGGGGAAGGAATGAGCAGTTCTTC. This gives the protein CASRTDRGRNEQFF.

As to this clonotype: A read error may be the cause here, since a much bigger clone is one base away. The rearrangement joins TRBV6-6 to TRBJ2-4; weak D call: TRBD2 (7 bases). The CDR3 consists of 13 residues. Looked up from germline, CDR1 is MNHNY and CDR2 is SVGAGI (reference sequence). The CDR3 DNA follows: TGTGCCAGCGCGAAGGGGGGGGAAGTCATTGAGTACTTC. It specifies CASAKGGEVIEYF.

V is TRBV6-2 or TRBV6-3 and J is TRBJ2-1; TRBD2 agrees at 12 bases. This CDR3 is built from 15 residues. CDR1 and CDR2 from the germline V gene are MNHEY and SVGEGT. V dropped 6 bases and J dropped 9; count of bases not matched to a gene: 9. CDR3 DNA sequence: TGTGCCAGCAGCCAGACTAGCGGGAGCCCCAGTGAGCAGTTCTTC. Protein product: CASSQTSGSPSEQFF.

About this clonotype itself: With a much larger clone just one base away, this may be a read error. This chain connects TRBV10-3 to TRBJ1-1, with D maybe TRBD1 (6 bases). Germline V gene sequence: CDR1 ENHRY, CDR2 SYGVKD. The germline V and J ends were trimmed by 4 bases and 0 bases, with 12 bases remaining between them. The CDR3 has 15 amino acids. The CDR3 protein is CAISGTENMNTEAFF. The CDR3 nucleotides read TGTGCCATCAGTGGGACAGAGAACATGAACACTGAAGCTTTCTTT.

This clonotype was counted at least ten times. CDR3: CAWSVKQTPGTEAFF. The DNA for the CDR3 is TGTGCCTGGAGTGTCAAACAGACCCCGGGGACTGAAGCTTTCTTT. The V call is TRBV30, the J call TRBJ1-1; D uncertain. This CDR3 region has 15 residues. Germline values: CDR1 GTSNPN, CDR2 SVGIG (reference sequence). V was clipped by 0 bases and J by 5 bases, with 16 bases between them.

This clonotype was recorded at least ten times. The genes are TRBV3-1 and TRBJ2-1, with a possible D match to TRBD2 (5 bases). The CDR3 covers 14 residues. Germline V gene sequence: CDR1 LGHDT, CDR2 YNNKEL (reference sequence). The V gene lost 1 base and the J gene lost 9 bases, with 13 bases spanning the gap. The DNA of the CDR3 is TGTGCCAGCAGCCAAGTCCGGGGTCTTGGTGAGCAGTTCTTC. It encodes CASSQVRGLGEQFF.

This clonotype came up many times. This chain links TRBV12-3 or TRBV12-4 with TRBJ2-3, with D unresolved. The CDR3 loop spans 15 amino acids. The V end lost 0 bases, the J end lost 2 bases, and 9 bases lay between the germline ends. The CDR3 DNA is TGTGCCAGCAGTTTAGCAATACCCCACACAGATACGCAGTATTTT. Protein product: CASSLAIPHTDTQYF.

This clonotype occurred a few times. The gene calls are TRBV20-1 and TRBJ2-3; 9 bases are shared with TRBD2. Germline-derived CDR1 and CDR2 are DFQATT and SNEGSKA (reference sequence). This CDR3 has 15 residues. V was pared by 5 bases and J by 7 bases, with 13 bases of the junction left unmatched. CDR3 sequence reads: CSARGLATPVYTQYF. The CDR3 nucleotides read TGCAGTGCTCGGGGACTAGCAACCCCAGTGTATACGCAGTATTTT.

This clonotype was recorded at least ten times. The chain joins TRBV5-1 to TRBJ1-1; D gene uncertain. CDR1 SGHRS and CDR2 YFSETQ come from the germline V gene. V was clipped by 0 bases and J by 2 bases, with 8 bases between them. The CDR3 spans 14 residues. CDR3 sequence: CASSLEVGNTEAFF. The CDR3 DNA is TGCGCCAGCAGCTTGGAGGTGGGAAACACTGAAGCTTTCTTT.